The 27 T cell receptor beta chains below come from one sample, sequenced in a study of OX40 agonist ivuxolimab in advanced cancers. Repertoires were generated with immunoSEQ multiplex PCR, while TCRdb's copy carries only in-frame clones and drops some. This table has tens of thousands of clones, just under 85% appearing once. The starting material was CD4+ or CD8+ T cells sorted from blood, obtained in a trial of the OX40 agonist ivuxolimab. The receptors were sampled from an adult with an advanced solid tumor such as melanoma, head and neck, liver or kidney cancer.

The J gene is TRBJ2-7, the V gene TRBV30, with D perhaps matching TRBD2 (6 bases). The CDR3 spans 14 residues. Germline assignment: CDR1 GTSNPN and CDR2 SVGIG (reference sequence). V was clipped by 5 bases and J by 3 bases, with 17 bases between them. The CDR3 reads CAWHPPGLSYEQYF. In DNA form, the CDR3 reads TGTGCCTGGCACCCTCCGGGACTTAGCTACGAGCAGTACTTC.

J is TRBJ2-7 and V is TRBV4-3; tentatively, D is TRBD2 (6 bases). The CDR3 is made up of 18 amino acids. The V end was cut by 1 base, the J end by 0 bases, with 19 bases between. CDR1 and CDR2 (germline): LGHNA, YSLEER. CDR3 nucleotides: TGCGCCAGCAGCCAAGCCACCTCTGGCGGGGACTTCTCCTACGAGCAGTACTTC. As protein: CASSQATSGGDFSYEQYF.

This clone was counted between two and nine times. The chain has TRBV18 and TRBJ2-1; 8 positions agree with TRBD1. J was trimmed by 6 bases and V by 2 bases; bases with no gene match: 9. Germline lookup yields CDR1 KGHSH and CDR2 LQKENI. This CDR3 has 16 residues. CDR3 DNA: TGTGCCAGCTCACCAACCGCCGGACAGGGAAGCAATGAGCAGTTCTTC. Amino acid sequence: CASSPTAGQGSNEQFF.

The chain uses TRBV30 and TRBJ1-3; 9 bases line up with TRBD1. The V segment lost 4 bases and the J segment 4 bases; nucleotides outside the gene matches: 5. The V gene's germline CDR1 is GTSNPN and CDR2 SVGIG (reference sequence). CDR3 length equals 14 residues. As DNA, the CDR3 is TGTGCCTGGATGGCCGGACAGGGGGGAAACACCATATATTTT. It specifies CAWMAGQGGNTIYF.

With respect to this clone: The junction departs from the called germline gene at one end, perhaps through a read error. The chain couples TRBV19 to TRBJ1-2; D is perhaps TRBD1 (5 bases). The CDR3 length is 13 residues. Germline loops: CDR1 LNHDA, CDR2 SQIVND (reference sequence). For the CDR3, the DNA is TGTGCCAGTAGTGACCTTATAGGGGATGCGCTCATCTTC. Encoded protein: CASSDLIGDALIF.

This rearrangement joins TRBV18 to TRBJ2-7, with D possibly matching TRBD2 (5 bases). V dropped 5 bases and J dropped 3 bases, with 11 bases sitting between them. The germline V gene has CDR1 KGHSH and CDR2 LQKENI. There are 13 residues in the CDR3. The CDR3 DNA follows: TGTGCCAGCTCAGAGGGCACCTTCTACGAGCAGTACTTC. Protein product: CASSEGTFYEQYF.

About this clone: A read error may account for a junction end that differs from germline. This same CDR3 is encoded by further DNA sequences in the sample. J is TRBJ2-7 and V is TRBV10-2, with D perhaps being TRBD1 or TRBD2 (5 bases each). This CDR3 comprises 14 residues. In germline, CDR1 is WSHSY, CDR2 SAAADI. The CDR3 nucleotides read TGCGCCAGCAGTGAGTCGGGGGAATTCTACGAGCAGTATTTC. It codes for CASSESGEFYEQYF.

The chain is built from TRBV27 and TRBJ2-1; perhaps D is TRBD1 or TRBD2 (5 bases each). Trimming pared 7 bases from V and 10 bases from J, leaving 14 bases between. Looked up from germline, CDR1 is MNHEY and CDR2 is SMNVEV (reference sequence). The CDR3 loop spans 12 amino acids. This CDR3 reads CASMGVGGEQFF. CDR3 nucleotides: TGTGCCAGCATGGGGGTGGGTGGCGAGCAGTTCTTC.

The V call is TRBV6-1, the J call TRBJ1-6, with TRBD1 as a possible D gene (6 bases). This CDR3 region has 15 residues. From germline, CDR1 is MNHNS and CDR2 SASEGT. V dropped 1 base and J dropped 9 bases, with 13 bases sitting between them. CDR3 sequence reads: CASSEGQTGISPLHF. The CDR3 DNA reads as TGTGCCAGCAGTGAAGGACAGACAGGAATTTCACCCCTCCACTTT.

This clone came up a few times. The chain joins TRBV7-3 to TRBJ1-1; D is ambiguous. Germline CDR1 and CDR2: SGHTA and FQGTGA. V was clipped by 0 bases and J by 6 bases, with 11 bases between them. The CDR3 consists of 14 residues. The CDR3 region has the DNA TGTGCCAGCAGCTTAACGGGTAGAGGGTCTGAAGCTTTCTTT. It yields the protein CASSLTGRGSEAFF.

The chain uses TRBV28 and TRBJ2-7; possibly TRBD1 for D (5 bases). Trimming stripped 1 base from V and 11 bases from J, with 12 bases between. CDR1 MDHEN and CDR2 SYDVKM come from the germline V gene. This CDR3 has 12 amino acids. The CDR3 DNA sequence: TGTGCCAGCAGTTTATCCTCAGGGATCGAGTACTTC. It codes for CASSLSSGIEYF. The variable domain in full, with the rest retrieved from reference TRBV28 and TRBJ2-7, is DVKVTQSSRYLVKRTGEKVFLECVQDMDHENMFWYRQDPGLGLRLIYFSYDVKMKEKGDIPEGYSVSREKKERFSLILESASTNQTSMYLCASSLSSGIEYFGPGTRLTVT.

This chain connects TRBV28 to TRBJ2-1; TRBD2 is a possible D gene (6 bases). Germline CDR1 reads MDHEN; CDR2 reads SYDVKM. Trimming left V 7 bases short and J 4 bases short, with 17 bases between. The CDR3 covers 15 residues. The CDR3 DNA is TGTGCCAGCACCCTAGGCTCAGGACTATACAATGAGCAGTTCTTC. Encoded protein: CASTLGSGLYNEQFF.

The chain couples TRBV6-4 to TRBJ2-1, with TRBD2 matching over 10 bases. Trimming at V came to 2 bases and at J to 8 bases, leaving 12 bases not matched to a gene. CDR1 is MRHNA and CDR2 is SNTAGT in the germline V gene. CDR3 size: 17 residues. CDR3 DNA sequence: TGTGCCAGCAGTGACACAGCCCCTAGCGGGGGCGTGGATGAGCAGTTCTTC. Translating it yields CASSDTAPSGGVDEQFF.

This rearrangement joins TRBV4-1 to TRBJ2-2; D not resolved. This CDR3 is built from 12 residues. CDR1 is MGHRA and CDR2 is YSYEKL in the germline V gene. V was clipped by 5 bases and J by 4 bases, with 5 bases between them. The CDR3 region has the DNA TGCGCCAGCAGCTCTACCACCGGGGAGCTGTTTTTT. This encodes CASSSTTGELFF.

The chain carries TRBV29-1 and TRBJ2-5, with 11 bases that match TRBD2. Germline values: CDR1 SQVTM, CDR2 ANQGSEA. The CDR3 is 14 amino acids. Trimming took 4 bases from V and 0 from J; bases not matched to a gene: 1. CDR3 coding DNA: TGCAGCGTTGTGACTAGCGGGGACCAAGAGACCCAGTACTTC. Protein product: CSVVTSGDQETQYF.

This clone was counted a few times. The rearrangement uses TRBV7-8 and TRBJ1-5; no clear D. Trimming shortened V by 2 bases and J by 9 bases, and 11 bases separated the two germline ends. The CDR3 runs to 13 residues. Germline V gives CDR1 SGHVS, CDR2 FQNEAQ. The chain's CDR3 is CASSLWAQRPQHF. The CDR3 DNA follows: TGTGCCAGCAGCTTATGGGCCCAGAGGCCCCAGCATTTT.

Written as DNA, the CDR3 is TGTGCCAGCAGCCCGGGACAGGAAAACATTCAGTACTTC. It is translated as CASSPGQENIQYF. The gene calls are TRBV7-2 and TRBJ2-4; 8 bases are shared with TRBD1. V shed 5 bases, J shed 5 bases, and the junction held 2 bases outside the gene matches. CDR1 and CDR2 (germline): SGHTA, FQGNSA. The CDR3 loop spans 13 amino acids.

CDR3 residues: CASSDRGTGELFF. Written as DNA, the CDR3 is TGTGCCAGCAGTGACAGGGGTACCGGGGAGCTGTTTTTT. The chain links TRBV6-1 to TRBJ2-2, with D perhaps TRBD1 (6 bases). Looked up from germline, CDR1 is MNHNS and CDR2 is SASEGT. The ends were cut back, 3 bases at V and 5 bases at J, with 7 bases in the middle. The CDR3 has 13 residues.

V and J are TRBV11-1 and TRBJ1-1, with a tentative D call TRBD1 (5 bases). The CDR3 sequence is 11 residues long. V shed 1 base and J shed 10 bases, with 7 bases lying between them. Germline V CDR1 and CDR2: SGHAT, FQDESV (reference sequence). The CDR3 region is CASSLGQIAFF. The CDR3 nucleotides read TGTGCCAGCAGCTTAGGACAGATAGCTTTCTTT.

The gene calls are TRBV5-1 and TRBJ1-2; 11 nucleotides agree with TRBD1. J was trimmed by 5 bases and V by 4 bases; bases with no gene match: 10. CDR3 length: 16 amino acids. Germline V gene lookup returns CDR1 SGHRS and CDR2 YFSETQ. CDR3 sequence reads: CASSSGQGAQWYGYTF. The CDR3, as DNA: TGCGCCAGCAGCAGCGGACAGGGGGCTCAATGGTATGGCTACACCTTC.

This clone has a single count. The chain carries TRBV5-4 and TRBJ2-1; 11 bases map to TRBD1. The junction had 3 bases not matched to a gene; V was cut back by 5 bases and J by 2 bases. The CDR3 sequence is 15 residues long. From germline, CDR1 is SGHNT and CDR2 YYREEE (reference sequence). CDR3 region: CASRQDRGPYNEQFF. The CDR3 nucleotides read TGTGCCAGCAGACAGGACAGGGGGCCCTACAATGAGCAGTTCTTC.

The rearrangement uses TRBV2 and TRBJ1-1; D may be TRBD1 (6 bases). V was pared by 2 bases and J by 11 bases, with 9 bases between. Germline V CDR1 and CDR2: SNHLY, FYNNEI. The CDR3 is 11 amino acids. CDR3 DNA: TGTGCCAGCAGTGAAAGGGGGGTGGCTTTCTTT. Translation: CASSERGVAFF.

About this clone: One end of the junction does not line up with germline, which may come from a read error. The chain links TRBV7-7 to TRBJ2-5; D is undetermined. Germline V CDR1 and CDR2: SSHAT, FNYEAQ (reference sequence). This CDR3 has 14 amino acids. The CDR3 loop is CASSLGAGKETQYF. For the CDR3, the DNA is TGTGCTAGCAGCTTAGGAGCTGGGAAGGAGACCCAGTACTTC. Using reference TRBV7-7 and TRBJ2-5 for the parts outside the CDR3, the full variable domain is GAGVSQSPRYKVTKRGQDVTLRCDPISSHATLYWYQQALGQGPEFLTYFNYEAQPDKSGLPSDRFSAERPEGSISTLTIQRTEQRDSAMYRCASSLGAGKETQYFGPGTRLLVL.

J is TRBJ1-2 and V is TRBV28, with D possibly being TRBD1 (5 bases). V was clipped by 6 bases and J by 1 base, with 12 bases between them. Per the germline V gene, CDR1 is MDHEN and CDR2 is SYDVKM. The CDR3 consists of 14 residues. CDR3 nucleotides: TGTGCCAGCAGGTACTCGACAGTTAACTATGGCTACACCTTC. This codes for CASRYSTVNYGYTF.

This clone was seen a handful of times. The chain combines TRBV7-3 with TRBJ2-3; the match to TRBD2 covers 10 bases. The CDR3 is 16 residues long. The germline CDR1 and CDR2 sequences are SGHTA and FQGTGA. The ends lost 5 bases at V and 5 bases at J; junction bases unmatched: 10. As DNA, the CDR3 is TGTGCCAGCAGCCGGGGAGCGGGAGGGCCCGGAGATACGCAGTATTTT. This translates into CASSRGAGGPGDTQYF.

The CDR3 DNA follows: TGTGCCAGCAGCTTCAAGACAGACACCGAGCAGTACTTC. Protein product: CASSFKTDTEQYF. This rearrangement joins TRBV11-3 to TRBJ2-7; D is possibly TRBD1 (5 bases). In germline, CDR1 is SGHNT, CDR2 YENEEA. V gave up 3 bases and J gave up 6 bases, with 12 bases separating them. The CDR3 covers 13 residues.

This clone was counted a single time. The rearrangement links TRBV9 to TRBJ2-6; 9 nucleotides agree with TRBD1. J was trimmed by 2 bases and V by 3 bases; bases with no gene match: 6. Germline-derived CDR1 and CDR2 are SGDLS and YYNGEE. CDR3 size: 17 residues. The CDR3 spells CASSATGGLAGANVLTF. For the CDR3, the DNA is TGTGCCAGCAGCGCCACAGGGGGCCTTGCTGGGGCCAACGTCCTGACTTTC.